This TCR beta chain was profiled in a study of blood T cell repertoires in COVID-19. Here immunoSEQ multiplex PCR was the method, and the copy in TCRdb shows in-frame clones only, minus some. The top ten hold 4% to 6% of the sample, which has about 210,000 clones, 75% to 90% seen once. This clone has a handful of counts. The TCR was taken from a woman in her forties with acute or convalescent COVID-19. The specimen was peripheral blood.

CDR3 protein: CAQQGGYGYTF. For the CDR3, the DNA is TGTGCCCAACAGGGGGGGTATGGCTACACCTTC. V gene TRBV5-6 combines with J gene TRBJ1-2; 8 bases fit TRBD1. J lost 5 bases, V lost 10 bases, and 4 bases had no gene match. CDR1 SGHDT and CDR2 YYEEEE come from the germline V gene. The CDR3 is 11 amino acids.